The sequence of this T cell receptor (beta chain) was determined in a study of shared clonotypes between healthy human individuals. Study-level points and caveats: Estimated richness was generally greater in naive than memory subsets. The study found 4.5% to 6% of naive CD4 clonotypes shared across a handful of donors.

Naive CD4+ cells were CD45RA-selected; the remaining cells were memory. V lost 6 bases and J lost 2, with 15 bases in between. Germline CDR1 reads MNHEY; CDR2 reads SVGAGI. The CDR3 is made up of 15 amino acids. A remark on this clone: What it binds is not known.

Genomic DNA (from each subset) was split evenly across several immunoSEQ plates. Measured with immunoSEQ multiplex PCR; TCRdb has only the in-frame clones, and not every one. Altogether roughly 760,000 clones are present, about 74% being singletons, with the ten largest covering around 1.6%. The chain carries TRBV6-5 and TRBJ2-3; D is possibly TRBD2 (5 bases). This sequence was found in a woman younger than 45 in good health. Sequences were obtained from memory CD4+ T cells sorted from blood. The subset: CD45RA-negative fraction. CDR3 sequence: CASSRGRGVTDTQYF. The DNA of the CDR3 is TGTGCCAGCAGCCGTGGACGGGGAGTCACAGATACGCAGTATTTT.